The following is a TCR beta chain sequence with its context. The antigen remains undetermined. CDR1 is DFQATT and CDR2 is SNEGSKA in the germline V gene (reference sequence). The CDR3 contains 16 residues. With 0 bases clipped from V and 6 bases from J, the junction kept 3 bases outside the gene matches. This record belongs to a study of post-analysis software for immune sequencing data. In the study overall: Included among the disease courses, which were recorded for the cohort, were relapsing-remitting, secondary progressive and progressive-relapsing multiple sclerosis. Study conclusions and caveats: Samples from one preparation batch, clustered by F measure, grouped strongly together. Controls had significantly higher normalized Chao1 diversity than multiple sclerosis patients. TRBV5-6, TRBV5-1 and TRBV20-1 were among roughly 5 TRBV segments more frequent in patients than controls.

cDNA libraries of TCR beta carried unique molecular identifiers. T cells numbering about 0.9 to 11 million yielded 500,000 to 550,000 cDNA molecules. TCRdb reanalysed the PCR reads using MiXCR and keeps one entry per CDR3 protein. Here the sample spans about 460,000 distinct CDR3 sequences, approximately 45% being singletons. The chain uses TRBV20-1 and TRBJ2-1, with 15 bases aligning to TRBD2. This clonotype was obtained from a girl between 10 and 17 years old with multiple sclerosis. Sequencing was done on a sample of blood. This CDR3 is CSARDQGLAGGNEQFF. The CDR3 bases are TGCAGTGCTAGAGATCAGGGACTAGCGGGAGGCAATGAGCAGTTCTTC.